The 9 T cell receptor beta chains below come from one sample, sequenced in a study of PD-L1 blockade in urothelial cancer. Assay: immunoSEQ multiplex PCR; the TCRdb copy retains only in-frame clones and omits some. The sample lists tens of thousands of clones, approximately 86% occurring once. This material consisted of PBMCs, taken around atezolizumab (anti-PD-L1) treatment. The origin of the receptors is a man between 60 and 70 years old with urothelial cancer.

The chain carries TRBV7-8 and TRBJ2-4; 7 nucleotides agree with TRBD2. V lost 5 bases and J lost 2; bases outside the gene matches: 12. The CDR3 covers 17 residues. Germline lookup yields CDR1 SGHVS and CDR2 FQNEAQ. The CDR3 nucleotides are TGTGCCAGCAGCCTAAGGACCCAGGGAGGGACCAAAAACATTCAGTACTTC. Amino acid sequence: CASSLRTQGGTKNIQYF.

This clone appeared a few times. The chain employs TRBV7-9 and TRBJ1-1, with D perhaps matching TRBD1 (5 bases). Trimming left V 5 bases short and J 3 bases short, with 13 bases between. The CDR3 extends over 14 amino acids. Germline V gene lookup returns CDR1 SEHNR and CDR2 FQNEAQ (reference sequence). CDR3 sequence reads: CASSRDFGHTEAFF. The CDR3 DNA sequence: TGTGCCAGCAGCCGGGACTTCGGGCACACTGAAGCTTTCTTT.

The chain joins TRBV5-4 to TRBJ2-7, with D possibly being TRBD1 (5 bases). The CDR3 runs to 14 residues. V was pared by 0 bases and J by 2 bases, with 9 bases between. Looked up from germline, CDR1 is SGHNT and CDR2 is YYREEE (reference sequence). CDR3 in amino acids: CASSLDDSPYEQYF. The CDR3 DNA is TGTGCCAGCAGCTTGGATGACAGCCCCTACGAGCAGTACTTC.

J is TRBJ1-3 and V is TRBV30, with D perhaps matching TRBD1 (5 bases). Trimming took off 1 base at V and 9 bases at J, with 19 bases between the two ends. The CDR3 is made up of 15 amino acids. The germline gives CDR1 GTSNPN, CDR2 SVGIG (reference sequence). CDR3 in amino acids: CAWSAPQWGTSTIYF. The CDR3 DNA is TGTGCCTGGAGTGCGCCCCAATGGGGCACCAGCACCATATATTTT.

The chain has TRBV5-1 and TRBJ2-2; 7 nucleotides agree with TRBD2. Germline V lookup: CDR1 SGHRS, CDR2 YFSETQ. Trimming took 0 bases from V and 4 from J; bases not matched to a gene: 3. This CDR3 has 15 residues. The CDR3 spells CASSLGLAVTGELFF. The CDR3 DNA sequence: TGCGCCAGCAGCTTGGGACTAGCAGTCACCGGGGAGCTGTTTTTT.

The rearrangement joins TRBV19 to TRBJ1-6; no clear D. The V end lost 3 bases, the J end lost 8 bases, and 14 bases lay between the germline ends. CDR1 and CDR2 (germline): LNHDA, SQIVND (reference sequence). This CDR3 has 15 residues. The chain's CDR3 is CASSMFLQIDSPLHF. CDR3 sequence (DNA): TGTGCCAGTAGTATGTTCTTACAGATTGATTCACCCCTCCACTTT.

V gene TRBV19 combines with J gene TRBJ1-5; 12 bases are a match to TRBD1. V lost 1 base and J lost 4; bases outside the gene matches: 2. Germline V gene sequence: CDR1 LNHDA, CDR2 SQIVND (reference sequence). This CDR3 comprises 16 residues. The CDR3 bases are TGTGCCAGTAGTATAGTGGGACAGGGGGCGAATCAGCCCCAGCATTTT. It encodes CASSIVGQGANQPQHF.

This sequence joins TRBV11-3 and TRBJ1-5; 10 bases align to TRBD1. V was pared by 6 bases and J by 4 bases, with 9 bases of the junction left unmatched. This CDR3 contains 16 residues. In germline, CDR1 is SGHNT, CDR2 YENEEA. The CDR3 sequence is CASSLNGTGANQPQHF. As DNA, the CDR3 is TGTGCCAGCAGTCTCAATGGGACAGGGGCTAATCAGCCCCAGCATTTT.

The chain joins TRBV6-5 to TRBJ1-1; 7 nucleotides line up with TRBD1. J gave up 0 bases and V 5 bases, and 6 bases lay outside the gene matches. The CDR3 is 15 residues long. Germline lookup yields CDR1 MNHEY and CDR2 SVGAGI. The CDR3 coding sequence is TGTGCCAGCAGTCCAAGGGGGCTATTGAACACTGAAGCTTTCTTT. Translating it yields CASSPRGLLNTEAFF.